The rows below give T cell receptor beta chains drawn from one sample of a study of CD8+ T cells in alopecia areata. The repertoire was sequenced with immunoSEQ multiplex PCR; TCRdb's copy has only in-frame clones and lacks some. Of approximately 98,000 clones in the sample, under 60% were seen once. The sequencing input was NKG2D-low CD8+ T cells sorted from blood. These receptor sequences come from a human donor with alopecia areata. Each CDR3 is given with its conserved first and last residue. Each record gives: clone size, V gene, J gene, D gene, CDR3 DNA, CDR3 protein. A D gene is named only where the DNA matches it firmly. Clone size appears in some rows only: once, few, many, or a class for an expanded clone.

clone_size: few; v_call: TRBV19; j_call: TRBJ1-1; d_call: NA; cdr3_nt: TGTGCCAGTGGGGTGGGACCTGGGATGAACACTGAAGCTTTCTTT; cdr3_aa: CASGVGPGMNTEAFF
clone_size: NA; v_call: TRBV29-1; j_call: TRBJ2-1; d_call: TRBD1; cdr3_nt: TGCAGCGCCCGGACAGGGATGAGCAATGAGCAGTTCTTC; cdr3_aa: CSARTGMSNEQFF
clone_size: NA; v_call: TRBV7-8; j_call: TRBJ2-7; d_call: TRBD2; cdr3_nt: TGTGCCAGCAGACTCGGACTAGCGGGAGGGTCTTCCTACGAGCAGTACTTC; cdr3_aa: CASRLGLAGGSSYEQYF
clone_size: NA; v_call: TRBV7-9; j_call: TRBJ1-1; d_call: NA; cdr3_nt: TGTGCCAGCAGCTTAGACCTGGTCTGGACGGCTTTCTTT; cdr3_aa: CASSLDLVWTAFF
clone_size: NA; v_call: TRBV5-1; j_call: TRBJ1-1; d_call: TRBD1; cdr3_nt: TGCGCCAGTCGACAGGGGTTCGGGACTGAAGCTTTCTTT; cdr3_aa: CASRQGFGTEAFF
clone_size: NA; v_call: TRBV7-9; j_call: TRBJ2-7; d_call: TRBD1; cdr3_nt: TGTGCCAGCTCACCTGGGACAGGGGGCCCCTACGAGCAGTACTTC; cdr3_aa: CASSPGTGGPYEQYF
clone_size: NA; v_call: TRBV29-1; j_call: TRBJ1-4; d_call: NA; cdr3_nt: TGCAGCGTTCCTTTGGGGACGTCTAATGAAAAACTGTTTTTT; cdr3_aa: CSVPLGTSNEKLFF
clone_size: NA; v_call: TRBV6-6; j_call: TRBJ2-7; d_call: NA; cdr3_nt: TGTGCCAGCAGTTACCCCCGGGCCCCGGGGGAGCAGTACTTC; cdr3_aa: CASSYPRAPGEQYF
clone_size: NA; v_call: TRBV20-1; j_call: TRBJ2-1; d_call: NA; cdr3_nt: TGCAGTGCTTCCGTAGCGGATGAGCAGTTCTTC; cdr3_aa: CSASVADEQFF
clone_size: NA; v_call: TRBV6-6; j_call: TRBJ1-1; d_call: NA; cdr3_nt: TGTGCCAGCAGGCAACAGGGAACGGACACTGAAGCTTTCTTT; cdr3_aa: CASRQQGTDTEAFF
clone_size: NA; v_call: TRBV27; j_call: TRBJ1-1; d_call: TRBD1; cdr3_nt: TGTGCCAGCCATAGGACAGGGTTGAACACTGAAGCTTTCTTT; cdr3_aa: CASHRTGLNTEAFF
clone_size: NA; v_call: TRBV27; j_call: TRBJ2-1; d_call: NA; cdr3_nt: TGTGCCAGCAGCTCAAGGCGGATCGGGAGAGGCAATGAGCAGTTCTTC; cdr3_aa: CASSSRRIGRGNEQFF
clone_size: once; v_call: TRBV6-6; j_call: TRBJ1-1; d_call: NA; cdr3_nt: TGTGCCAGCAGTTGGGGGCCAGGAGGGAACACTGAAGCTTTCTTT; cdr3_aa: CASSWGPGGNTEAFF
clone_size: NA; v_call: TRBV2; j_call: TRBJ1-4; d_call: NA; cdr3_nt: TGTGCCAGCAGTGAAGCGGGGGCGGGGGTTAATGAAAAACTGTTTTTT; cdr3_aa: CASSEAGAGVNEKLFF
clone_size: NA; v_call: TRBV2; j_call: TRBJ2-3; d_call: TRBD2; cdr3_nt: TGTGCCTGCTCGGGGTGGTCGAGCGGGGACGTCACAGATACGCAGTATTTT; cdr3_aa: CACSGWSSGDVTDTQYF
clone_size: NA; v_call: TRBV6-5; j_call: TRBJ2-7; d_call: TRBD2; cdr3_nt: TGTGCCAGCGGGGCGGGGGAGGGCCCGTTTGGCGAGCAGTACTTC; cdr3_aa: CASGAGEGPFGEQYF
clone_size: NA; v_call: TRBV4-1; j_call: TRBJ2-5; d_call: TRBD1; cdr3_nt: TGCGCCAGCAGCCATCCTCAGACAGGGGGAGAGACCCAGTACTTC; cdr3_aa: CASSHPQTGGETQYF
clone_size: NA; v_call: TRBV11-2; j_call: TRBJ2-1; d_call: NA; cdr3_nt: TGTGCCAGCAGGGCCAGGGACTGGCCCTACAATGAGCAGTTCTTC; cdr3_aa: CASRARDWPYNEQFF
clone_size: NA; v_call: TRBV28; j_call: TRBJ2-3; d_call: TRBD1; cdr3_nt: TGTGCCAGCAGCCTACCTCGGGACAGGGTTACAGATACGCAGTATTTT; cdr3_aa: CASSLPRDRVTDTQYF
clone_size: NA; v_call: TRBV7-9; j_call: TRBJ2-5; d_call: NA; cdr3_nt: TGTGCCAGCAGCTTACCGGACAGCCCCCAAGAGACCCAGTACTTC; cdr3_aa: CASSLPDSPQETQYF
clone_size: once; v_call: TRBV6-5; j_call: TRBJ2-5; d_call: NA; cdr3_nt: TGTGCCAGCAGACACAAGGTCCGGAAGACCCAGTACTTC; cdr3_aa: CASRHKVRKTQYF
clone_size: NA; v_call: TRBV28; j_call: TRBJ2-2; d_call: NA; cdr3_nt: TGTGCCAGCAGTTTGAGGCCCGGGGAGCTGTTTTTT; cdr3_aa: CASSLRPGELFF
clone_size: NA; v_call: TRBV27; j_call: TRBJ2-3; d_call: TRBD2; cdr3_nt: TGTGCCAGCAGTTTATCGCTAGCGGGTTCAGATACGCAGTATTTT; cdr3_aa: CASSLSLAGSDTQYF
clone_size: few; v_call: TRBV5-4; j_call: TRBJ1-3; d_call: NA; cdr3_nt: TGTGCCAGCAGCCGGCACCAGGGGAAAACTGGAAACACCATATATTTT; cdr3_aa: CASSRHQGKTGNTIYF
clone_size: NA; v_call: TRBV27; j_call: TRBJ2-7; d_call: NA; cdr3_nt: TGTGCCAGCAGTTCACACTACGAGCAGTACTTC; cdr3_aa: CASSSHYEQYF
clone_size: NA; v_call: TRBV14; j_call: TRBJ2-5; d_call: NA; cdr3_nt: TGTGCCAGCAGTCGCAGGGCCACCGCTGAGACCCAGTACTTC; cdr3_aa: CASSRRATAETQYF
clone_size: once; v_call: TRBV28; j_call: TRBJ2-5; d_call: TRBD1; cdr3_nt: TGTGCCAGCAACCTCGAGGACAGGGGAGAGACCCAGTACTTC; cdr3_aa: CASNLEDRGETQYF
clone_size: once; v_call: TRBV15; j_call: TRBJ2-7; d_call: NA; cdr3_nt: TGTGCCACTGGCCGGACCTTCGGGGGCGAGCAGTACTTC; cdr3_aa: CATGRTFGGEQYF
clone_size: NA; v_call: TRBV10-3; j_call: TRBJ2-6; d_call: NA; cdr3_nt: TGTGCCATCAGTCCCCGGGGGGACAGAGTCTCTGGGGCCAACGTCCTGACTTTC; cdr3_aa: CAISPRGDRVSGANVLTF
clone_size: NA; v_call: TRBV7-2; j_call: TRBJ1-1; d_call: NA; cdr3_nt: TGTGCCAGCAGCTTAGGGAGCAACACTGAAGCTTTCTTT; cdr3_aa: CASSLGSNTEAFF
clone_size: NA; v_call: TRBV9; j_call: TRBJ1-2; d_call: NA; cdr3_nt: TGTGCCAGCAGCGTACGGAGGGACACCGAATATGGCTACACCTTC; cdr3_aa: CASSVRRDTEYGYTF
clone_size: NA; v_call: TRBV5-1; j_call: TRBJ2-3; d_call: TRBD1; cdr3_nt: TGCGCCAGCAGCTTGGCCGGGAACCCCCGGGACAGGAGCGACTCAGATACGCAGTATTTT; cdr3_aa: CASSLAGNPRDRSDSDTQYF
clone_size: once; v_call: TRBV27; j_call: TRBJ1-1; d_call: NA; cdr3_nt: TGTGCCAGCAACTTTCGTGGTGAAGCTTTCTTT; cdr3_aa: CASNFRGEAFF
clone_size: NA; v_call: TRBV19; j_call: TRBJ1-1; d_call: NA; cdr3_nt: TGTGCCAGTAGTATTTGGGGGAACACTGAAGCTTTCTTT; cdr3_aa: CASSIWGNTEAFF
clone_size: NA; v_call: TRBV27; j_call: TRBJ2-7; d_call: NA; cdr3_nt: TGTGCCAGCAGTTGGGGGGCGGTCGACGAGCAGTACTTC; cdr3_aa: CASSWGAVDEQYF
clone_size: NA; v_call: TRBV10-3; j_call: TRBJ2-5; d_call: TRBD2; cdr3_nt: TGTGCCATCAGCGGGGGAGGACTAGCGGGAGAGGAGGGTCGGGAGACCCAGTACTTC; cdr3_aa: CAISGGGLAGEEGRETQYF